This T cell receptor beta chain was identified in a study of blood T cell repertoires in COVID-19. About the research overall: Acute and convalescent COVID-19 specimens originated in the United States, Italy and Spain. In each case, the material was cDNA or gDNA derived from T cells, B-cell-depleted T cells, or PBMCs.

The germline V gene encodes CDR1 SEHNR and CDR2 FQNEAQ (reference sequence). The CDR3 is 15 amino acids. V lost 8 bases and J 6 bases, leaving 20 bases between the germline ends. The assay was immunoSEQ multiplex PCR, and TCRdb's table has in-frame clones only and misses some. This sample has about 260,000 clones, with approximately 86% found just once. Input material: peripheral blood. The clonotype comes from a man between 40 and 49 years old with active or convalescent COVID-19. The chain couples TRBV7-9 to TRBJ2-1; the D gene is possibly TRBD2 (6 bases). This chain's CDR3 is CASLLTGEPGNEQFF. CDR3 sequence (DNA): TGTGCCAGCCTACTGACGGGGGAGCCCGGCAATGAGCAGTTCTTC.